A single sample is the source of the 6 T cell receptor beta chains below, sequenced in a study of T cells in narcolepsy. The assay was immunoSEQ multiplex PCR, and TCRdb's table has in-frame clones only and misses some. Here the sample spans about 29,000 clones, about 87% being singletons. Input material: memory (CD45RA-) CD4+ T cells from blood. The receptors originated from a human donor in good health.

The chain is built from TRBV7-3 and TRBJ2-1, with a tentative D call TRBD2 (5 bases). V was pared by 1 base and J by 4 bases, with 8 bases between. Germline CDR1 SGHTA, CDR2 FQGTGA. This CDR3 region has 14 residues. CDR3 protein: CASSLSGRYNEQFF. CDR3 bases: TGTGCCAGCAGCTTAAGCGGGCGTTACAATGAGCAGTTCTTC.

Details on this clone: At one end, the junction sequence differs from germline, possibly due to a read error. V gene TRBV19 combines with J gene TRBJ1-2; 7 bases are a match to TRBD1. Germline-derived CDR1 and CDR2 are LNHDA and SQIVND (reference sequence). The CDR3 is 15 amino acids. This CDR3 reads CASRIETDREAGYTF. The CDR3 nucleotides are TGTGCCAGTAGGATAGAGACCGACAGGGAAGCTGGCTACACCTTC.

V and J are TRBV5-1 and TRBJ2-7; no clear D. The germline V and J ends were trimmed by 0 bases and 0 bases, with 10 bases remaining between them. The CDR3 runs 15 residues. Looked up from germline, CDR1 is SGHRS and CDR2 is YFSETQ. The CDR3 loop is CASSLAGVSSYEQYF. CDR3 in DNA: TGCGCCAGCAGCTTGGCCGGTGTGAGCTCCTACGAGCAGTACTTC.

The chain combines TRBV11-2 with TRBJ2-7, with 9 bases fitting TRBD1. Trimming took 5 bases from V and 5 from J; bases not matched to a gene: 7. CDR1 and CDR2 from the germline V gene are SGHAT and FQNNGV. This CDR3 comprises 14 residues. CDR3: CASSEDRGLHEQYF. In DNA form, the CDR3 reads TGTGCCAGCAGCGAGGACAGGGGCCTCCACGAGCAGTACTTC. The full variable domain, completed using reference TRBV11-2 and TRBJ2-7, is EAGVAQSPRYKIIEKRQSVAFWCNPISGHATLYWYQQILGQGPKLLIQFQNNGVVDDSQLPKDRFSAERLKGVDSTLKIQPAKLEDSAVYLCASSEDRGLHEQYFGPGTRLTVT.

The J gene is TRBJ2-2, the V gene TRBV28, with 11 bases fitting TRBD2. Trimming cost V 6 bases and J 3 bases; bases outside gene matches: 9. The CDR3 covers 17 residues. Germline CDR1 is MDHEN and CDR2 is SYDVKM. The CDR3 sequence is CASRTSGRGGYTGELFF. The CDR3 DNA sequence: TGTGCCAGCAGAACTAGCGGGAGAGGGGGGTACACCGGGGAGCTGTTTTTT.

The CDR3 DNA is TGTGCCAGCACCCCGGGACTAGCAATAGATACGCAGTATTTT. It is translated as CASTPGLAIDTQYF. The genes are TRBV6-5 and TRBJ2-3, with 9 bases fitting TRBD2. Germline CDR1 reads MNHEY; CDR2 reads SVGAGI. J gave up 5 bases and V 7 bases, and 7 bases lay outside the gene matches. This CDR3 region has 14 residues.